The 14 T cell receptor beta chains below were found in one sample sequenced in a study of shared clonotypes between healthy human individuals. Sequencing was performed with immunoSEQ multiplex PCR; in TCRdb, only in-frame clones are kept and a portion is missing. The table has 490,000 or so clones, roughly 78% seen once. Input material: PBMCs. The receptors come from a woman in her thirties or forties in good health. Some clones in this sample may be carry-over from other donors' samples.

For this clone: The same CDR3 also results from other DNA sequences found in this sample. The chain joins TRBV5-1 to TRBJ2-5; D remains ambiguous. This CDR3 spans 11 amino acids. V lost 0 bases and J 5 bases, leaving 2 bases between the germline ends. The V gene's germline CDR1 is SGHRS and CDR2 YFSETQ. Here the CDR3 reads CASSLAETQYF. In DNA, the CDR3 is TGCGCCAGCAGCTTGGCCGAGACCCAGTACTTC.

V usage is TRBV2 and J usage is TRBJ2-7; no definite D call. Germline-derived CDR1 and CDR2 are SNHLY and FYNNEI. The CDR3 consists of 12 residues. Trimming left V 7 bases short and J 0 bases short, with 7 bases between. DNA of the CDR3: TGTGCCAGCACGGGTAACTCCTACGAGCAGTACTTC. Protein sequence: CASTGNSYEQYF.

This clone was picked up a small number of times. The rearrangement uses TRBV27 and TRBJ2-3, with D perhaps TRBD2 (5 bases). Germline CDR1 and CDR2: MNHEY and SMNVEV (reference sequence). V lost 0 bases to trimming and J lost 4 bases, with 11 bases between them. The CDR3 is 15 amino acids. For the CDR3, the DNA is TGTGCCAGCAGTTTATCTTCTGGCGGGCCAGATACGCAGTATTTT. Its translation is CASSLSSGGPDTQYF.

This clone was seen once. The V and J genes are TRBV14 and TRBJ2-5; tentatively, D is TRBD2 (6 bases). CDR3 length: 14 amino acids. Germline V gives CDR1 SGHDN, CDR2 FVKESK. V lost 4 bases and J lost 3, with 12 bases in between. The CDR3 coding sequence is TGTGCCAGCAGCCGGAATTGGGGGGAAGAGACCCAGTACTTC. Its protein product is CASSRNWGEETQYF. Full variable domain (outside the CDR3, taken from reference TRBV14 and TRBJ2-5): EAGVTQFPSHSVIEKGQTVTLRCDPISGHDNLYWYRRVMGKEIKFLLHFVKESKQDESGMPNNRFLAERTGGTYSTLKVQPAELEDSGVYFCASSRNWGEETQYFGPGTRLLVL.

This clone was counted once. CDR3 nucleotides: TGCGCCAGCAGTCTCAGCGGAGAGTACAATGAGCAGTTCTTC. Protein sequence: CASSLSGEYNEQFF. The V and J genes are TRBV10-1 and TRBJ2-1; the D gene is possibly TRBD2 (5 bases). V lost 5 bases and J 4 bases, leaving 12 bases between the germline ends. The V gene's germline CDR1 is WNHNN and CDR2 SYGVQD (reference sequence). The CDR3 runs 14 residues.

The chain recombines TRBV7-2 with TRBJ2-7, with 9 bases matching TRBD2. CDR3 length: 15 amino acids. J gave up 5 bases and V 1 base, and 6 bases lay outside the gene matches. Germline loops: CDR1 SGHTA, CDR2 FQGNSA. CDR3 protein: CASSLVREGGDEQYF. The CDR3 nucleotides read TGTGCCAGCAGCTTAGTGCGGGAGGGCGGGGACGAGCAGTACTTC.

This chain uses TRBV11-2 with TRBJ2-1, with D perhaps matching TRBD2 (5 bases). The length of the CDR3 is 16 residues. The V end was cut by 0 bases, the J end by 4 bases, with 13 bases between. Germline CDR1 reads SGHAT; CDR2 reads FQNNGV. CDR3 in amino acids: CASSLDLLEPYNEQFF. The CDR3 nucleotides are TGTGCCAGCAGCTTAGATCTACTAGAACCATACAATGAGCAGTTCTTC.

The CDR3 sequence: CASSLAQGHTGELFF. Here the CDR3 DNA reads TGTGCCAGCAGCTTGGCACAGGGTCATACCGGGGAGCTGTTTTTT. The chain is built from TRBV7-9 and TRBJ2-2, with a tentative D call TRBD1 (6 bases). CDR3 length equals 15 residues. Trimming removed 3 bases from V and 5 bases from J, with 13 bases in between. The germline V gene has CDR1 SEHNR and CDR2 FQNEAQ (reference sequence).

V and J are TRBV6-1 and TRBJ1-5; unclear D gene. Per germline, CDR1 MNHNS and CDR2 SASEGT. The CDR3 contains 14 residues. V lost 2 bases and J 2 bases, leaving 7 bases between the germline ends. Here the CDR3 DNA reads TGTGCCAGCAGTGAAAGGACGGGCAATCAGCCCCAGCATTTT. Translated, it gives CASSERTGNQPQHF.

The chain carries TRBV28 and TRBJ1-2; the D is unclear. The CDR3 sequence is 13 residues long. V lost 5 bases to trimming and J lost 3 bases, with 10 bases between them. From germline, CDR1 is MDHEN and CDR2 SYDVKM. CDR3 DNA: TGTGCCAGCAGTCTCGGACCCGACTATGGCTACACCTTC. Protein: CASSLGPDYGYTF.

This chain joins TRBV7-3 and TRBJ1-1, with D unresolved. The germline V gene encodes CDR1 SGHTA and CDR2 FQGTGA. The CDR3 length is 14 residues. The ends were cut back, 0 bases at V and 2 bases at J, with 7 bases in the middle. CDR3 coding DNA: TGTGCCAGCAGCTTAACGGGCAGTAACACTGAAGCTTTCTTT. Its translation is CASSLTGSNTEAFF.

The chain uses TRBV27 and TRBJ1-2; TRBD1 agrees at 8 bases. The CDR3 has 16 residues. In germline, CDR1 is MNHEY, CDR2 SMNVEV (reference sequence). The trim removed 2 bases at V and 3 bases at J, leaving 8 bases unmatched. CDR3 protein: CASSLKALDRDYGYTF. The CDR3 DNA follows: TGTGCCAGCAGTTTAAAAGCCCTGGACAGGGACTATGGCTACACCTTC.

The V gene is TRBV29-1, the J gene TRBJ2-7; TRBD2 matches at 7 bases. J lost 3 bases, V lost 5 bases, and 7 bases had no gene match. This CDR3 region has 13 residues. CDR1 and CDR2 (germline): SQVTM, ANQGSEA. The CDR3 DNA reads as TGCAGCGTTCTAAGCGGGAATAGCTACGAGCAGTACTTC. Amino acid sequence: CSVLSGNSYEQYF.

The V call is TRBV20-1, the J call TRBJ2-5; D is unclear. CDR3 length: 11 amino acids. The V gene's germline CDR1 is DFQATT and CDR2 SNEGSKA (reference sequence). V gave up 5 bases and J gave up 5 bases, with 9 bases separating them. The CDR3 loop is CSARMAETQYF. DNA for the CDR3: TGCAGTGCTCGGATGGCGGAGACCCAGTACTTC.